Listed below are T cell receptor beta chains from one sample, sequenced in a study of T cell changes during pregnancy in multiple sclerosis. This table comes from immunoSEQ multiplex PCR, and its TCRdb copy is limited to in-frame clones, with some not included. The sample has around 35,000 clones; over 90% are singletons. Sequencing was performed on CD4+ T cells from peripheral blood mononuclear cells, taken in the third trimester of pregnancy. The receptors stem from a female donor in good health, enrolled as a control in a pregnancy study. CDR3s include the opening cysteine and the closing phenylalanine or tryptophan. A D gene is named only where the DNA matches it firmly. Not every row has a clone size; where given, it reads once, few, many or a size class.

>TRBV19|TRBJ1-1|NA|TRBD1
CASTRTGNTEAFF
TGTGCCAGTACCCGGACAGGGAACACTGAAGCTTTCTTT
>TRBV30|TRBJ2-2|NA|NA
CAWSASRELFF
TGTGCCTGGAGTGCTTCTAGGGAGCTGTTTTTT
>TRBV2|TRBJ1-2|NA|TRBD1
CASMGDRGLRGYTF
TGTGCCAGCATGGGCGACAGGGGGTTACGTGGCTACACCTTC
>TRBV25-1|TRBJ1-2|NA|TRBD1
CASSEPGGGYTF
TGTGCCAGCAGTGAACCAGGGGGAGGCTACACCTTC
>TRBV5-1|TRBJ2-7|NA|NA
CASSLDNLSYEQYF
TGCGCCAGCAGCTTGGACAACCTCTCCTACGAGCAGTACTTC
>TRBV14|TRBJ1-1|once|NA
CASSQSGIRAFF
TGTGCCAGCAGCCAGTCAGGGATCAGAGCTTTCTTT
>TRBV7-2|TRBJ2-7|NA|TRBD1
CASSSARDRSHEQYF
TGTGCCAGCAGCTCGGCGAGGGACAGGTCCCACGAGCAGTACTTC
>TRBV7-3|TRBJ2-2|NA|NA
CASSSGLYTGELFF
TGTGCCAGCAGCTCGGGATTGTACACCGGGGAGCTGTTTTTT
>TRBV7-2|TRBJ1-1|NA|TRBD1
CASSQGQVGEAFF
TGTGCCAGCAGCCAGGGACAGGTGGGTGAAGCTTTCTTT
>TRBV7-3|TRBJ1-1|NA|NA
CASSLTRTEGAEAFF
TGTGCCAGCAGCTTAACCCGGACAGAGGGTGCTGAAGCTTTCTTT
>TRBV11-2|TRBJ2-3|NA|NA
CASSLLAGPRFRDTQYF
TGTGCCAGCAGCCTATTGGCGGGGCCGCGATTTAGAGATACGCAGTATTTT
>TRBV18|TRBJ1-2|once|NA
CASSPPAEAEDGYTF
TGTGCCAGCTCACCACCGGCGGAAGCAGAGGATGGCTACACCTTC
>TRBV10-3|TRBJ1-1|few|NA
CAISEQPGRTEAFF
TGTGCCATCAGTGAGCAGCCAGGGCGCACTGAAGCTTTCTTT
>TRBV30|TRBJ1-4|NA|NA
CAWRVGWGLSEKLFF
TGTGCCTGGAGGGTTGGTTGGGGACTAAGTGAAAAACTGTTTTTT
>TRBV7-9|TRBJ2-5|NA|TRBD1
CASSPGQGFPETQYF
TGTGCCAGCAGCCCCGGACAGGGCTTTCCAGAGACCCAGTACTTC
>TRBV6-1|TRBJ1-1|NA|TRBD1
CASSLQGKNTEAFF
TGTGCCAGCAGCTTACAGGGGAAGAACACTGAAGCTTTCTTT
>TRBV5-1|TRBJ2-1|NA|NA
CASSLEGGSYNEQFF
TGCGCCAGCAGCTTGGAAGGGGGATCCTACAATGAGCAGTTCTTC
>TRBV6-1|TRBJ1-6|NA|NA
CASSEARWSYNSPLHF
TGTGCCAGCAGTGAAGCGCGCTGGAGCTATAATTCACCCCTCCACTTT
>TRBV6-1|TRBJ1-5|NA|TRBD1
CASRQGQGPNQPQHF
TGTGCCAGCAGACAAGGACAGGGTCCCAATCAGCCCCAGCATTTT
>TRBV5-1|TRBJ1-1|NA|NA
CASSLNSNTEAFF
TGCGCCAGCAGCTTAAACTCGAACACTGAAGCTTTCTTT
>TRBV6-5|TRBJ2-1|NA|NA
CASRLLDSQRQFF
TGTGCCAGCAGACTCCTCGACAGCCAACGTCAGTTCTTC
>TRBV11-2|TRBJ1-1|NA|NA
CASSFEGEWTEAFF
TGTGCCAGCAGCTTTGAGGGGGAGTGGACTGAAGCTTTCTTT
>TRBV12-5|TRBJ1-2|NA|NA
CASGRDSLYGYTF
TGTGCTAGTGGCCGAGACAGTCTCTATGGCTACACCTTC
>TRBV18|TRBJ1-2|NA|NA
CASSPDRGGYGYTF
TGTGCCAGCTCCCCTGATAGAGGAGGCTATGGCTACACCTTC
>TRBV27|TRBJ2-7|once|NA
CASTPLGGSYEQYF
TGTGCCAGCACCCCGTTGGGGGGCTCCTACGAGCAGTACTTC
>TRBV2|TRBJ1-1|NA|NA
CASSGTEGNTEAFF
TGTGCCAGCAGTGGGACAGAAGGGAACACTGAAGCTTTCTTT
>TRBV7-9|TRBJ2-1|once|NA
CASSPRNEQFF
TGTGCCAGCAGCCCCCGTAATGAGCAGTTCTTC
>TRBV7-9|TRBJ1-6|NA|NA
CASSFPGSSPLHF
TGTGCCAGCAGCTTCCCAGGAAGTTCACCCCTCCACTTT
>TRBV5-5|TRBJ1-3|NA|NA
CASSFGKSSGNTIYF
TGTGCCAGCAGCTTCGGGAAGAGCTCTGGAAACACCATATATTTT